A single sample gave rise to the 13 T cell receptor beta chains below, sequenced in a study of neurological immune-mediated disorders. TCRdb recomputed calls from the 5' RACE reads with MiXCR, one row per CDR3 protein. The repertoire includes 55,000 to 70,000 distinct CDR3 sequences, roughly 5% of them detected once, and 5.6% sits in the top ten. Sequenced material: PBMCs. The receptors here all came from a human donor with multiple sclerosis. The donor label of this sample is uncertain.

This clonotype occurred many times. CDR3 amino acids: CASSPITGHTEAFF. DNA of the CDR3: TGTGCCAGCAGCCCGATAACGGGGCACACTGAAGCTTTCTTT. V gene TRBV27 combines with J gene TRBJ1-1; possibly TRBD1 for D (5 bases). Trimming took off 6 bases at V and 3 bases at J, with 14 bases between the two ends. The germline CDR1 and CDR2 sequences are MNHEY and SMNVEV (reference sequence). The CDR3 spans 14 residues.

This clonotype was detected many times. The chain has TRBV20-1 and TRBJ2-5; D remains ambiguous. Trimming cost V 5 bases and J 2 bases, with 9 bases left between them. Per germline, CDR1 DFQATT and CDR2 SNEGSKA (reference sequence). This CDR3 has 12 amino acids. The CDR3 bases are TGCAGTGCTGGCAGTAGTCAAGAGACCCAGTACTTC. Translated: CSAGSSQETQYF.

This clonotype was picked up many times. The chain couples TRBV20-1 to TRBJ2-3; D gene uncertain. With 0 bases removed from V and 2 bases from J, the gap between germline ends came to 15 bases. CDR3 length equals 16 residues. Germline V gene data show CDR1 as DFQATT and CDR2 as SNEGSKA (reference sequence). CDR3 sequence: CSARDYGRITTDTQYF. The CDR3 coding sequence is TGCAGTGCTAGAGATTATGGGCGGATTACCACAGATACGCAGTATTTT.

This clonotype has at least ten counts. The V and J genes are TRBV5-1 and TRBJ2-1, with 7 bases fitting TRBD1. Losses at the gene ends were 8 bases for V and 7 bases for J; bases not matched to a gene: 12. Germline CDR1 reads SGHRS; CDR2 reads YFSETQ. The CDR3 contains 14 residues. CDR3 sequence: CASGPGTAWNEQFF. The CDR3 DNA follows: TGCGCCAGTGGCCCCGGGACAGCCTGGAATGAGCAGTTCTTC.

This clonotype was seen many times. The chain is built from TRBV20-1 and TRBJ2-7; TRBD1 is a possible D gene (5 bases). This CDR3 has 11 amino acids. V lost 4 bases and J 5 bases, leaving 9 bases between the germline ends. The germline V gene encodes CDR1 DFQATT and CDR2 SNEGSKA (reference sequence). CDR3 sequence: CSATRVNEQYF. CDR3 bases: TGCAGTGCTACCAGGGTAAACGAGCAGTACTTC.

This clonotype was seen repeatedly, ten times or more. The chain has TRBV18 and TRBJ2-7; D ambiguous. Trimming removed 1 base from V and 7 bases from J, with 5 bases in between. The germline V gene encodes CDR1 KGHSH and CDR2 LQKENI. This CDR3 comprises 11 residues. The CDR3 sequence: CASSPREEQYF. In DNA form, the CDR3 reads TGTGCCAGCTCACCACGAGAAGAGCAGTACTTC.

This clonotype was observed a few times. This chain connects TRBV7-2 to TRBJ2-3; D unresolved. CDR3 length: 10 residues. With 4 bases removed from V and 6 bases from J, the gap between germline ends came to 2 bases. The germline V gene encodes CDR1 SGHTA and CDR2 FQGNSA. For the CDR3, the DNA is TGTGCCAGCAGCTATGATACGCAGTATTTT. Amino acid sequence: CASSYDTQYF.

This clonotype was counted at least ten times. V usage is TRBV5-1 and J usage is TRBJ2-1, with 7 nucleotides matching TRBD2. The CDR3 totals 18 residues. Germline CDR1 and CDR2: SGHRS and YFSETQ. The J segment lost 10 bases and the V segment lost 1 base, leaving 20 bases of the junction unmatched. The CDR3 loop reads CASSLYHSGLPLRGEQFF. CDR3 coding DNA: TGCGCCAGCAGCTTGTATCATTCGGGACTACCCCTGCGAGGGGAGCAGTTCTTC.

This clonotype was counted ten times or more. The chain links TRBV10-3 to TRBJ2-3; 8 bases map to TRBD2. Germline lookup yields CDR1 ENHRY and CDR2 SYGVKD. The CDR3 runs 16 residues. Germline trimming cut 3 bases from V and 4 bases from J; bases unmatched to any gene: 9. The CDR3, as DNA: TGTGCCATCAGTGACGAACCGGGACTAGGAGCAGATACGCAGTATTTT. Translated: CAISDEPGLGADTQYF.

This clonotype has a count of ten or more. The V and J genes are TRBV5-1 and TRBJ1-6; 9 nucleotides line up with TRBD1. With V trimmed by 4 bases and J by 10 bases, 6 bases remained unmatched. Germline CDR1 is SGHRS and CDR2 is YFSETQ. This CDR3 has 14 amino acids. CDR3 sequence: CASSPGQGKSPLHF. In DNA, the CDR3 is TGCGCCAGCAGCCCGGGACAGGGAAAATCACCCCTCCACTTT.

This clonotype appeared many times. V usage is TRBV12-3 or TRBV12-4 and J usage is TRBJ2-7, with a weak D call TRBD2 (5 bases). There are 14 residues in the CDR3. V was trimmed by 3 bases and J by 3 bases, leaving 12 bases between them. The CDR3 protein is CASSFFGLDYEQYF. In DNA, the CDR3 is TGTGCCAGCAGTTTTTTCGGACTGGACTACGAGCAGTACTTC.

This sequence joins TRBV7-9 and TRBJ2-1, with D possibly TRBD2 on 6 matching bases. Looked up from germline, CDR1 is SEHNR and CDR2 is FQNEAQ (reference sequence). The CDR3 is 16 residues long. Trimming took off 5 bases at V and 0 bases at J, with 14 bases between the two ends. In DNA, the CDR3 is TGTGCCAGCAGCAGGTTTCGGGGGAACTCCTACAATGAGCAGTTCTTC. Protein: CASSRFRGNSYNEQFF. Looking up the rest from reference TRBV7-9 and TRBJ2-1 gives the full variable domain: DTGVSQNPRHKITKRGQNVTFRCDPISEHNRLYWYRQTLGQGPEFLTYFQNEAQLEKSRLLSDRFSAERPKGSFSTLEIQRTEQGDSAMYLCASSRFRGNSYNEQFFGPGTRLTVL.

This clonotype was seen at least ten times. The chain combines TRBV7-9 with TRBJ1-2; possibly TRBD1 for D (5 bases). Trimming removed 1 base at V and 8 bases at J, with 14 bases between. Germline CDR1 and CDR2: SEHNR and FQNEAQ (reference sequence). This CDR3 spans 14 amino acids. CDR3 nucleotide sequence: TGTGCCAGCAGCTTAGTTCGCAACAGGAGGGGCTACACCTTC. This codes for CASSLVRNRRGYTF.